Listed here are 18 T cell receptor delta chains from one sample, sequenced in a study of Vγ9Vδ2 T cells in congenital toxoplasmosis. TRGC- and TRDC-specific primers primed one-tube template-switch reverse transcription to make cDNA. The TRGC primer was designed to bind both TRGC1 and TRGC2 constant genes. TCRdb re-called the reads through CATT. This table has 750 to 1,000 delta-chain clones, approximately 20% appearing once. Material: gamma-delta T cells from blood. The receptors originated from a child under 10 years old born to a mother with Toxoplasma gondii infection during pregnancy, either congenitally infected or uninfected (not recorded which).

There are a few counts of this clone. Possible read error: a much larger clone is one base away. This chain joins TRDV2 and TRDJ3; 11 bases line up with TRDD3. Looked up from germline, CDR1 is GEAIGNYY and CDR2 is EKD. The CDR3 length is 18 residues. CDR3 amino acids: CASDSTGGYSWDTRQMFF. The DNA for the CDR3 is TGTGCCAGTGACAGTACTGGGGGATACTCCTGGGACACCCGACAGATGTTTTTC.

Only a few counts were recorded for this clone. A clone one base away is much larger, so this may be a read error. This chain connects TRDV1 to TRDJ3, with 8 bases identical to TRDD3. Trimming removed 5 bases from V and 0 bases from J; junction bases left unmatched: 21. Germline lookup yields CDR1 TSWWSYY and CDR2 QGS. The CDR3 spans 23 residues. Here the CDR3 DNA reads TGTGCTCTTGGGAACCGGCTCCTACAGTCTGGGGGAATCGACTCCTGGGACACCCGACAGATGTTTTTC. This translates into CALGNRLLQSGGIDSWDTRQMFF.

This clone has a handful of counts. A read error is possible here, since a much larger clone lies one base away. V usage is TRAV38-2/DV8 and J usage is TRDJ1; 10 bases map to TRDD3. Germline V CDR1 and CDR2: TSESDYY, QEAYKQQN. This CDR3 has 18 amino acids. Here the CDR3 reads CANRRGTVLGDRSDKLIF. CDR3 coding DNA: TGTGCTAATAGGAGGGGAACAGTACTGGGGGATCGCTCCGATAAACTCATCTTT.

Turning to this clone: A single base is all that separates this from a far larger clone, so a read error is likely. The rearrangement uses TRDV2 and TRDJ3; 7 bases agree with TRDD3. The germline gives CDR1 GEAIGNYY, CDR2 EKD. This CDR3 is built from 18 residues. The CDR3: CASDPPGGLSWDTRQMFF. Written as DNA, the CDR3 is TGTGCCAGTGACCCACCTGGGGGTCTCTCCTGGGACACCCGACAGATGTTTTTC.

By share, this clone counts as medium-sized. This sequence joins TRDV2 and TRDJ3, with 10 bases that match TRDD3. The germline gives CDR1 GEAIGNYY, CDR2 EKD. V lost 0 bases and J lost 8; bases outside the gene matches: 0. The CDR3 has 15 amino acids. The CDR3 DNA sequence: TGTGCCTGTGACACCTGGGGGATACACACCCGACAGATGTTTTTC. Protein: CACDTWGIHTRQMFF.

This chain connects TRDV2 to TRDJ1; 13 bases line up with TRDD3. The V and J ends lost 0 bases and 2 bases, in that order; junction bases with no gene match: 8. The CDR3 sequence is 18 residues long. In germline, CDR1 is GEAIGNYY, CDR2 EKD. This chain's CDR3 is CACDTAYWGIRQTDKLIF. CDR3 coding DNA: TGTGCCTGTGACACCGCGTACTGGGGGATACGCCAGACCGATAAACTCATCTTT.

On this clone itself: With a far larger clone one base away, a read error is the likely cause. Distinct nucleotide sequences in the sample also encode this CDR3. The V gene is TRDV1, the J gene TRDJ1, with 11 bases fitting TRDD3. This CDR3 has 25 residues. With V trimmed by 5 bases and J by 1 base, 33 bases remained unmatched. CDR1 is TSWWSYY and CDR2 is QGS in the germline V gene. CDR3 loop: CALGTPRLTQAFSYWGIVVTDKLIF. CDR3 nucleotides: TGTGCTCTTGGGACCCCCCGGCTGACTCAGGCCTTCTCGTACTGGGGGATAGTGGTCACCGATAAACTCATCTTT.

A word on this clone: A clone one base away is much larger, so this may be a read error. The rearrangement links TRDV1 to TRDJ3; 9 nucleotides line up with TRDD3. The V gene end was trimmed by 5 bases and the J gene end by 4 bases; junction bases not matched to a gene: 15. CDR3 length equals 20 residues. In germline, CDR1 is TSWWSYY, CDR2 QGS. In DNA, the CDR3 is TGTGCTCTTGGGAAAATGGCTCTGGGGGATCTTACGTGGGACACCCGACAGATGTTTTTC. This sequence encodes CALGKMALGDLTWDTRQMFF.

By sample share, this clone is large. The rearrangement links TRDV1 to TRDJ1; D unclear. Trimming removed 4 bases from V and 1 base from J, with 4 bases in between. Germline V CDR1 and CDR2: TSWWSYY, QGS. The CDR3 covers 12 residues. CDR3 in amino acids: CALGAPTDKLIF. In nucleotides, the CDR3 is TGTGCTCTTGGGGCCCCCACCGATAAACTCATCTTT.

Remarks on this clone: A single base is all that separates this from a far larger clone, so a read error is likely. Within the sample, other DNA sequences also encode this same CDR3. The genes are TRDV1 and TRDJ1, with TRDD3 matching 9 bases. V was pared by 5 bases and J by 0 bases, with 28 bases of the junction left unmatched. In germline, CDR1 is TSWWSYY, CDR2 QGS. The length of the CDR3 is 23 residues. Here the CDR3 DNA reads TGTGCTCTTGGGTTATACCACCCCCCTCCTTTCCTTCTGGGGGATGGGTACACCGATAAACTCATCTTT. As protein: CALGLYHPPPFLLGDGYTDKLIF.

Concerning this clone: It may be a read error: a sequence one base away is much more abundant. The V and J genes are TRDV2 and TRDJ3; 10 positions agree with TRDD3. Germline V lookup: CDR1 GEAIGNYY, CDR2 EKD. There are 18 residues in the CDR3. The CDR3 region is CASDTAGGYSWDTRQMFF. The CDR3 DNA is TGTGCCAGTGACACCGCTGGGGGATACTCCTGGGACACCCGACAGATGTTTTTC.

This clone qualifies as large. V is TRDV1 and J is TRDJ1; TRDD3 matches 9 bases. This CDR3 is built from 22 residues. V gave up 2 bases and J gave up 0 bases; unmatched junction bases: 22. CDR1 TSWWSYY and CDR2 QGS come from the germline V gene. CDR3 loop: CALGEATPKLGDATMYTDKLIF. CDR3 nucleotides: TGTGCTCTTGGGGAAGCTACACCAAAACTGGGGGACGCCACTATGTACACCGATAAACTCATCTTT.

This clone was counted only a few times. Given a much more abundant clone one base away, this may be a read error. The sample contains more than one DNA sequence encoding this CDR3. The chain uses TRDV2 and TRDJ3, with D perhaps TRDD3 (5 bases). This CDR3 contains 19 residues. Per the germline V gene, CDR1 is GEAIGNYY and CDR2 is EKD. CDR3 nucleotide sequence: TGTGCCTGTAACACCTTAACTGGTGACCCCTCCTGGGACACCCGACAGATGTTTTTC. Its protein product is CACNTLTGDPSWDTRQMFF.

In its sample, this clone ranks as large. The chain uses TRDV3 and TRDJ1, with D possibly TRDD3 on 5 matching bases. Trimming stripped 3 bases from V and 3 bases from J, with 20 bases between. CDR1 is TVYSNPD and CDR2 is GDNSRS in the germline V gene (reference sequence). The length of the CDR3 is 15 residues. CDR3 bases: TGTGCCTTCCCAAAGGTTGAGGGGAGCGCCGATAAACTCATCTTT. It is translated as CAFPKVEGSADKLIF.

This clone is labeled as large. The chain carries TRDV2 and TRDJ1, with 11 bases fitting TRDD3. The trim removed 3 bases at V and 2 bases at J, leaving 7 bases unmatched. CDR1 GEAIGNYY and CDR2 EKD come from the germline V gene. The CDR3 totals 16 residues. The CDR3 bases are TGTGCCTGTGACTTCGTACTGGGGGATATGACCGATAAACTCATCTTT. Translation: CACDFVLGDMTDKLIF.

Judged by abundance, this clone is medium-sized. The rearrangement uses TRDV1 and TRDJ2; TRDD2 is a possible D gene (9 bases). Germline CDR1 is TSWWSYY and CDR2 is QGS. Deletions cut 2 bases from V and 0 bases from J, with 28 bases between. The CDR3 covers 22 residues. DNA for the CDR3: TGTGCTCTTGGGGAATCGGCCTTCCTACAGTACTGGGGGTTATCTTTGACAGCACAACTCTTCTTT. It encodes CALGESAFLQYWGLSLTAQLFF.

For this clone: A read error likely explains this, since a far larger clone differs by one base. The chain recombines TRDV1 with TRDJ1; 13 bases match TRDD3. With V trimmed by 4 bases and J by 3 bases, 17 bases remained unmatched. The length of the CDR3 is 20 residues. Germline values: CDR1 TSWWSYY, CDR2 QGS. This CDR3 reads CALGVNYSYWGIRRADKLIF. CDR3 nucleotide sequence: TGTGCTCTTGGGGTCAACTATTCCTACTGGGGGATACGCCGCGCCGATAAACTCATCTTT.

A note on this clone: This likely stems from a read error, as it lies one base from a far larger clone. Additional DNA sequences in this sample encode the identical CDR3. This sequence joins TRDV1 and TRDJ1, with 11 bases fitting TRDD3. Germline loops: CDR1 TSWWSYY, CDR2 QGS. This CDR3 has 25 residues. Unmatched junction bases numbered 37, after V lost 5 bases and J lost 5 bases. The CDR3 reads CALGTPRLTQAFSYWGIVVTDKLIF. The CDR3 DNA is TGTGCTCTTGGGACTCCCCGGCTGACTCAGGCCTTCTCGTACTGGGGGATAGTGGTCACTGATAAACTCATCTTT.